The source of this T cell receptor (beta chain) is a study of T cells after yellow fever vaccination. Broader study findings: Clonotypes shared by both compartments, CD4 and CD8, made up a small share.

UMIs and a universal primer site were added when TCR cDNA was made by 5'RACE template switching. TCRdb processed the 5' RACE reads anew with MiXCR; each CDR3 protein has one entry. The data show around 150,000 distinct CDR3 sequences, with around 7.2% seen just once and roughly 2.5% held by the top ten. This CDR3 spans 17 amino acids. About this clonotype itself: The antigen is not known.

J is TRBJ2-3 and V is TRBV12-1; the D call of TRBD2 is as the table states it, not checked on the DNA. TRBV12-1 is deemed a pseudogene. The sample here was CD4+ T cells sorted from PBMCs, taken less than 6 days after the first yellow fever vaccination. The receptor's source is a man aged 18-30 years who received the YFV17D yellow fever vaccine. The CDR3 DNA follows: TGTGCCAGCAGCACCACGATTAGCGGGTCCCTTGGGGATACGCAGTATTTT. Translated: CASSTTISGSLGDTQYF.